This TCR beta chain is from a study of Graves' ophthalmopathy and Graves' hyperthyroidism. The overall study: The collection of peripheral blood took place at initial diagnosis, before any treatment.

Notes on this clonotype: The antigen remains undetermined.

CAS ≥3, NOSPECS ≥4, moderate-to-severe activity and duration under 3 months marked donors with ophthalmopathy. General study findings and limits: In blood appeared most of the expanded thyroid clonotypes whose frequency exceeded 0.001.

RNA transcripts were the source from which TCR beta CDR3 regions were amplified. RT-PCR with HTBI primers came first, then second-round multiplex PCR. TCRdb re-analysed the multiplex PCR reads in MiXCR, keeping a single row per CDR3 protein. The sample contains 650,000 to 900,000 distinct CDR3 sequences, 40% of which appear only once. Germline V gene sequence: CDR1 SGHTA, CDR2 FQGNSA. The CDR3 loop spans 13 amino acids. The V end lost 1 base, the J end lost 7 bases, and 8 bases lay between the germline ends. This sequence was found in an adult man with Graves' ophthalmopathy. The chain has TRBV7-2 and TRBJ1-5; D is undetermined. The sample consisted of peripheral blood. CDR3 coding DNA: TGTGCCAGCAGCTTAGGACACCTCCAGCCCCAGCATTTT. Translated: CASSLGHLQPQHF.